The 20 T cell receptor beta chains reported below all come from one sample, sequenced in a study of molecular identifiers for immune sequencing clone quantification. TCRdb analysed the PCR reads with MiXCR anew, one entry per CDR3 protein. Here the sample spans around 460,000 distinct CDR3 sequences, over 20% being singletons. Sequencing was done on a sample of naive CD8+ T cells from blood, with Jurkat cell RNA spiked in. Subset noted: FACS-sorted CD8+CD4-CCR7+CD45RA+ naive T cells. The receptors were sampled from a human donor in good health. Some libraries in this study had Jurkat cell RNA spiked in.

This clonotype was recorded many times. The rearrangement uses TRBV6-1 and TRBJ1-1; D is possibly TRBD1 (5 bases). The germline V gene has CDR1 MNHNS and CDR2 SASEGT. The CDR3 runs 12 residues. Trimming cost V 7 bases and J 5 bases, with 11 bases left between them. The DNA for the CDR3 is TGTGCCAGCAACACGGGGGGGACTGAAGCTTTCTTT. Its translation: CASNTGGTEAFF.

As for this clonotype: Its ends do not fully match the called genes, so a read error is possible. This rearrangement joins TRBV29-1 to TRBJ2-1, with TRBD1 identical over 10 bases. CDR3 length: 15 residues. Germline V gives CDR1 SQVTM, CDR2 ANQGSEA. CDR3 sequence (DNA): TGCAGCGTTGAAGGGACAGGGGGGAGTTACAATGAGCTGTTCTTC. Amino acids: CSVEGTGGSYNELFF.

Regarding this clonotype: Lacking the conserved final phenylalanine or tryptophan, this CDR3 likely reflects a read error. The V gene is TRBV27, the J gene TRBJ2-3; D might be TRBD2 (5 bases). The CDR3 totals 14 residues. Germline V gives CDR1 MNHEY, CDR2 SMNVEV (reference sequence). The CDR3 nucleotides are TGTGCCGGCAGTTTACTAGAATCGGCAGATACGCAGTATTTA. Translated, it gives CAGSLLESADTQYL.

This clonotype occurred once. A much larger clone sits a single nucleotide away, making a read error possible. V and J are TRBV28 and TRBJ2-1; D might be TRBD1 (6 bases). The CDR3 consists of 15 residues. The germline CDR1 and CDR2 sequences are MDHEN and SYDVKM. The V and J ends lost 6 bases and 1 base respectively, with 13 bases between them. The CDR3 here is CASSLRTASYNEQFF. Here the CDR3 DNA reads TGTGCCAGCAGCCTTCGGACAGCATCCTACAATGAGCAGTTCTTC.

Notes on this clonotype: A read error may produce the germline difference seen at one junction end. V gene TRBV12-3 or TRBV12-4 combines with J gene TRBJ2-2, with 8 positions matching TRBD1. This CDR3 is built from 15 residues. CDR3 sequence reads: CASSLGGTGTGERFF. DNA for the CDR3: TGTGCCAGCAGTTTAGGCGGGACAGGCACCGGGGAGCGGTTTTTT.

Notes on this clonotype: A much larger clone sits a single nucleotide away, making a read error possible. The CDR3 DNA is TGTGCCGGCAGGCCGGGACAGTTGAACACTGAAGCTTTCTTT. Its translation is CAGRPGQLNTEAFF. The V call is TRBV6-2 or TRBV6-3, the J call TRBJ1-1; 7 nucleotides match TRBD1. Germline V lookup: CDR1 MNHEY, CDR2 SVGEGT. CDR3 length equals 14 residues.

Ten or more counts support this clonotype. The rearrangement joins TRBV5-1 to TRBJ2-7; unclear D gene. Trimming removed 6 bases from V and 2 bases from J, with 12 bases in between. Germline lookup yields CDR1 SGHRS and CDR2 YFSETQ. The CDR3 loop spans 13 amino acids. The CDR3 loop is CASTLDGPYEQYF. For the CDR3, the DNA is TGCGCCAGCACCCTGGACGGGCCCTACGAGCAGTACTTC.

Comment on this clonotype: One end of the junction varies from germline; a read error may be responsible. The chain combines TRBV30 with TRBJ2-5; D unresolved. CDR1 is GTSNPN and CDR2 is SVGIG in the germline V gene (reference sequence). The CDR3 contains 11 residues. CDR3 DNA sequence: TGTGCCTGGAGTTCCCAAGAGGCCCAGTACTTC. It is translated as CAWSSQEAQYF.

This chain links TRBV7-2 with TRBJ2-3; 10 bases map to TRBD2. CDR1 is SGHTA, CDR2 FQGNSA, per germline. CDR3 length: 17 amino acids. V lost 1 base and J lost 1; bases outside the gene matches: 5. In nucleotides, the CDR3 is TGTGCCAGCAGCTTAGAACTAGCGGGGCTCGGCACAGATACGCAGTATTTT. This codes for CASSLELAGLGTDTQYF. Supplemented by reference TRBV7-2 and TRBJ2-3, the full variable domain reads GAGVSQSPSNKVTEKGKDVELRCDPISGHTALYWYRQSLGQGLEFLIYFQGNSAPDKSGLPSDRFSAERTGGSVSTLTIQRTQQEDSAVYLCASSLELAGLGTDTQYFGPGTRLTVL.

The genes are TRBV7-8 and TRBJ2-3; TRBD1 might be the D (5 bases). V gave up 5 bases and J gave up 0 bases, with 9 bases separating them. From germline, CDR1 is SGHVS and CDR2 FQNEAQ. CDR3 length: 14 residues. In DNA, the CDR3 is TGTGCCAGCAGCATGGACACTAGCACAGATACGCAGTATTTT. Translation: CASSMDTSTDTQYF.

The V gene is TRBV19, the J gene TRBJ2-2; TRBD1 or TRBD2 may be the D gene (5 bases each). CDR3 length: 16 amino acids. Trimming took off 3 bases at V and 6 bases at J, with 17 bases between the two ends. Germline CDR1 reads LNHDA; CDR2 reads SQIVND (reference sequence). Here the CDR3 reads CASSIGAGGFAGELFF. The CDR3 region has the DNA TGTGCCAGTAGTATCGGGGCAGGAGGTTTTGCCGGGGAGCTGTTTTTT.

A note on this clonotype: Since no conserved phenylalanine or tryptophan closes the CDR3, a read error is the likely cause. No DNA is shown, since the ends of the CDR3 on it are uncertain; the CDR3 is the one TCRdb lists. This rearrangement joins TRBV5-3 to TRBJ2-5; the table's TRBD1 call for D was not verified on the DNA. TRBV5-3 qualifies as an ORF whose function is uncertain. Ends included, the CDR3 has 14 residues. The CDR3 spells CASSTSGGRETQYL.

At least ten counts were recorded for this clonotype. V usage is TRBV20-1 and J usage is TRBJ2-3, with D uncertain. The ends were cut back, 0 bases at V and 1 base at J, with 20 bases in the middle. Germline V gene data show CDR1 as DFQATT and CDR2 as SNEGSKA (reference sequence). The CDR3 has 18 residues. The DNA for the CDR3 is TGCAGTGCTAGAGATCGGGCGTCGATCATTTTCGGCACAGATACGCAGTATTTT. Its protein is CSARDRASIIFGTDTQYF.

This clonotype was seen more than once but under ten times. J is TRBJ1-3 and V is TRBV12-3 or TRBV12-4; D might be TRBD1 (6 bases). V lost 4 bases, J lost 0 bases, and 10 bases lay in between. The CDR3 contains 15 residues. The CDR3 sequence is CASSSTGFSGNTIYF. In DNA, the CDR3 is TGTGCCAGCAGTTCTACAGGGTTCTCTGGAAACACCATATATTTT.

This rearrangement joins TRBV13 to TRBJ2-5; TRBD2 matches 7 bases. J was trimmed by 2 bases and V by 5 bases; bases with no gene match: 5. The CDR3 totals 14 residues. Per germline, CDR1 PRHDT and CDR2 FYEKMQ (reference sequence). Here the CDR3 reads CASSPKRGQETQYF. The DNA of the CDR3 is TGTGCCAGCAGCCCAAAGCGGGGTCAAGAGACCCAGTACTTC.

As regards this clonotype: Sequence at one end of the junction differs from germline and may be a read error. The chain has TRBV12-3 or TRBV12-4 and TRBJ1-1, with a possible D match to TRBD1 (5 bases). The CDR3 is 12 amino acids. The CDR3 loop is CASFRVDTDAFF. DNA of the CDR3: TGTGCCAGCTTCAGGGTGGACACTGACGCTTTCTTT.

The chain uses TRBV27 and TRBJ2-7; 9 nucleotides align to TRBD1. This CDR3 is built from 16 residues. V lost 7 bases and J lost 6; bases outside the gene matches: 16. Per the germline V gene, CDR1 is MNHEY and CDR2 is SMNVEV (reference sequence). As DNA, the CDR3 is TGTGCCAGCACCTTTTACCTGCCGGGACAGGGATCCGAGCAGTACTTC. It yields the protein CASTFYLPGQGSEQYF.

This clonotype was picked up many times. The J gene is TRBJ2-2, the V gene TRBV19, with TRBD2 as a possible D gene (6 bases). Germline CDR1 and CDR2: LNHDA and SQIVND (reference sequence). V was pared by 7 bases and J by 4 bases, with 16 bases between. CDR3 length: 15 residues. The CDR3 coding sequence is TGTGCCAGTATGTCGAGGCAGGGAGGCACCGGGGAGCTGTTTTTT. It translates to CASMSRQGGTGELFF.

In regard to this clonotype: A clone one base away is much larger, so this may be a read error. The chain links TRBV25-1 to TRBJ2-3; D may be TRBD2 (5 bases). The CDR3 runs 15 residues. Germline CDR1 is MGHDK and CDR2 is SYGVNS. Trimming stripped 4 bases from V and 4 bases from J, with 15 bases between. DNA of the CDR3: TGTGCCAGCAGTGGCTGGGAGTCTAGCTCAGATACGCAGTATTTT. Its translation is CASSGWESSSDTQYF.

The sample holds a few counts of this clonotype. The V call is TRBV4-3, the J call TRBJ1-2; D gene unclear. Germline V gene sequence: CDR1 LGHNA, CDR2 YSLEER. V lost 0 bases and J lost 2, with 10 bases in between. The CDR3 has 15 amino acids. The CDR3 nucleotides are TGCGCCAGCAGCCAAGATCCCGTGTCAAACTATGGCTACACCTTC. It encodes CASSQDPVSNYGYTF.